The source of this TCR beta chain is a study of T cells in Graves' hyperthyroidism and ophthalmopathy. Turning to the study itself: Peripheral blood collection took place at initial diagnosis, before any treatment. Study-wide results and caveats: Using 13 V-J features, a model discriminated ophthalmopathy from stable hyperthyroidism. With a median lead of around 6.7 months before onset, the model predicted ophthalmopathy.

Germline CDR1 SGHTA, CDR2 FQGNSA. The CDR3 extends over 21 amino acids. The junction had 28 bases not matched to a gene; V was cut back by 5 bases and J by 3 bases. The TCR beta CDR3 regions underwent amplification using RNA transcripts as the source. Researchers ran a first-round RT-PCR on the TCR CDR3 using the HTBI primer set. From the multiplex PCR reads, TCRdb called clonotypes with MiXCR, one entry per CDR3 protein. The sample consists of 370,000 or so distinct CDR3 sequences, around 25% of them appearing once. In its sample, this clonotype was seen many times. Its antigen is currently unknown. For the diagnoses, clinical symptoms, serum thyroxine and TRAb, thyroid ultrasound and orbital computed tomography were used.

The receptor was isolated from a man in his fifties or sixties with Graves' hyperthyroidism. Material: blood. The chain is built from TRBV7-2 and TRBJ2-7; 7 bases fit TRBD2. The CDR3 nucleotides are TGTGCCAGCAGCCTCGGGTGGCAGGCCGATATTAGCGGGCGCCACCTCTACGAGCAGTACTTC. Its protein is CASSLGWQADISGRHLYEQYF.